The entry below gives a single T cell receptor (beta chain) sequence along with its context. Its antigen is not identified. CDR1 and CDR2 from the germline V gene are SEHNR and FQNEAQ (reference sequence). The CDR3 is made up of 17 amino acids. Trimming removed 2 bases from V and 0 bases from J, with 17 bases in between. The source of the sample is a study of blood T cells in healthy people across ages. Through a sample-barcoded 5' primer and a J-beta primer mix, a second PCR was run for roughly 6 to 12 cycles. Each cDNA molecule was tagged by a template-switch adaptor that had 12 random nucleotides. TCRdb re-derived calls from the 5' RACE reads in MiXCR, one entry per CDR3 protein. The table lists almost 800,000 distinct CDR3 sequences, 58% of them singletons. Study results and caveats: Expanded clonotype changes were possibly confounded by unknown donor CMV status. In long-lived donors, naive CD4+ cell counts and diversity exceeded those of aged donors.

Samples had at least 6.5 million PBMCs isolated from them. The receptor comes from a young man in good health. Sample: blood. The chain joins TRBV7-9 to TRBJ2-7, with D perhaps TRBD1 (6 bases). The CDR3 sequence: CASSLMSSGASSYEQYF. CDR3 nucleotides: TGTGCCAGCAGCTTAATGTCTTCAGGGGCTAGCTCCTACGAGCAGTACTTC.